The TCR beta chain described here comes from a study of cytomegalovirus exposure and HLA in healthy donors. Remarks on this clone: Its cognate antigen is unknown.

Overall study findings and caveats: Cytomegalovirus-associated status was assigned to about 180 TCR beta chains.

Both 60 Vbeta primers and 13 Jbeta primers went into the PCR. Original analysis: Tens of millions of unique TCR beta chains, about 11 million of them shared, were counted by a later analysis. TCRdb keeps only in-frame clones here, not all; method: immunoSEQ multiplex PCR. V and J calls plus clone size are reproduced from that table; the DNA served to infer D and trimming. The data show approximately 190,000 clones, roughly nine tenths seen once. Specimen: PBMCs. This TCR came from a boy aged 2-9 years in good health and CMV-seronegative.

DNA for the CDR3: TGTGCCAGCAGCTCATTGACAGGGGGTGACACTGAAGCTTTCTTT. Encoded protein: CASSSLTGGDTEAFF. The chain uses TRBV5-5 and TRBJ1-1, with 9 bases fitting TRBD1. This CDR3 is built from 15 residues. The V and J ends lost 3 bases and 3 bases, in that order; junction bases with no gene match: 6. Germline V gene sequence: CDR1 SGHKS, CDR2 YYEKEE (reference sequence).